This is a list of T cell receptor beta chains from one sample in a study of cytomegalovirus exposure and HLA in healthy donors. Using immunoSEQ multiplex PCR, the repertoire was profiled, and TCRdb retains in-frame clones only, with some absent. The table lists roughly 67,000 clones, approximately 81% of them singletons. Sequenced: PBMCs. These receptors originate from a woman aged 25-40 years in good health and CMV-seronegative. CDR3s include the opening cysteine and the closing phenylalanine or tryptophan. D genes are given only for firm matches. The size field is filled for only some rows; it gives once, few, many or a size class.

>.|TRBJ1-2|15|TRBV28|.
TGTGCCAGCAGGCATGGGGAGGGATGGGGATATGGCTACACCTTC
CASRHGEGWGYGYTF
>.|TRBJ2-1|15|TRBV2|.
TGTGCCAGCAGTGAAGGGACAGTTCTCTACAATGAGCAGTTCTTC
CASSEGTVLYNEQFF
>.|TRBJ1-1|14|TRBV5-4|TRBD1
TGTGCCAGCAGCTCCCCTGGACAGGGAAGTGAAGCTTTCTTT
CASSSPGQGSEAFF
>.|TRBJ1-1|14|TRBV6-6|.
TGTGCCAGCAGTTACTCGGTGGCAGTCCCTGAAGCTTTCTTT
CASSYSVAVPEAFF
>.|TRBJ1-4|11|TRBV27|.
TGTGCCAGCAGTTTCGGGGAAAAACTGTTTTTT
CASSFGEKLFF
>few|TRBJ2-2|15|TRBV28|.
TGTGCCACCAAGTTACGGGGACTCAGCACCGGGGAGCTGTTTTTT
CATKLRGLSTGELFF
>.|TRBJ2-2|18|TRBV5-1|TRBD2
TGCGCCAGCAGCCTGGGTCCTAGCGGGGCCCCGGGCACCGGGGAGCTGTTTTTT
CASSLGPSGAPGTGELFF
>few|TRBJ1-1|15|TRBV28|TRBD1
TGTGCCAGCAGTTCGAACAGGGGTTGGGGCACTGAAGCTTTCTTT
CASSSNRGWGTEAFF
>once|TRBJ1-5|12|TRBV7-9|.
TGTGCCAGCAGCGTACTTGGTCAGCCCCAGCATTTT
CASSVLGQPQHF
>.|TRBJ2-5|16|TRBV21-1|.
TGTGCCAGCAGCAGGAAACCGGGGGGGCGGGGAGAGACCCAGTACTTC
CASSRKPGGRGETQYF
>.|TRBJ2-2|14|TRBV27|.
TGTGCCAGCAGTTCCAGGGTGAGCACCGGGGAGCTGTTTTTT
CASSSRVSTGELFF
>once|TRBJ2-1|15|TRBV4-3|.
TGCGCCAGCAGCCAAGAGAAGCTCTCGGACAATGAGCAGTTCTTC
CASSQEKLSDNEQFF
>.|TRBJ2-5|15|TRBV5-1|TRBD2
TGCGCCAGCAGCTCGGGGACTAGCGGACAAGAGACCCAGTACTTC
CASSSGTSGQETQYF
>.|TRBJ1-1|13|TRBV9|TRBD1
TGTGCCAGCAGCGTCCCGGACAGGGAGAGGGCTTTCTTT
CASSVPDRERAFF
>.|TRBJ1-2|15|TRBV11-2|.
TGTGCCAGCAGCTTAACTCCGACAGTGTCCTATGGCTACACCTTC
CASSLTPTVSYGYTF
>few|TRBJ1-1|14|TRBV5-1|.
TGCGCCAGCAGCTTGAATACGGGAAGGACTGAAGCTTTCTTT
CASSLNTGRTEAFF
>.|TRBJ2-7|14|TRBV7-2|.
TGTGCCAGCAGCCCACGAAGGGACACCTACGAGCAGTACTTC
CASSPRRDTYEQYF
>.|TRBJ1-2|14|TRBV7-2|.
TGTGCCAGCAGCTTAGCGTGGGACACCTATGGCTACACCTTC
CASSLAWDTYGYTF
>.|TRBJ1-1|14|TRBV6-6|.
TGTGCCAGCAGATACAGAGCCCCGAACACTGAAGCTTTCTTT
CASRYRAPNTEAFF
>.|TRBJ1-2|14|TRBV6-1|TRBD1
TGTGCCAGCAGTGTCGGGACAGACCCGTGGGGCTACACCTTC
CASSVGTDPWGYTF
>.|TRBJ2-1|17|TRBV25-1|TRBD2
TGTGCCAGCAGTGAATATATTCGTAGCGGGGGGGCGGATGAGCAGTTCTTC
CASSEYIRSGGADEQFF
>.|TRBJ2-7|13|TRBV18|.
TGTGCCAGCTCACCCGAGACACTCTACGAGCAGTACTTC
CASSPETLYEQYF
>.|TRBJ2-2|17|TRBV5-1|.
TGCGCCAGCAGCTTGGCCGTGGCAGGGCCTGGCACCGGGGAGCTGTTTTTT
CASSLAVAGPGTGELFF
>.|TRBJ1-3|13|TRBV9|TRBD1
TGTGCCAGCAGCCCCAGGGGGGGAAACACCATATATTTT
CASSPRGGNTIYF
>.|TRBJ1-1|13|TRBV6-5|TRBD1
TGTGCCAGCAGCCGGGGACAGGGAGGTGAAGCTTTCTTT
CASSRGQGGEAFF
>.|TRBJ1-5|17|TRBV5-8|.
TGTGCCAGCAGCTCCTTGTGGAGGGCAGCCTCCAATCAGCCCCAGCATTTT
CASSSLWRAASNQPQHF
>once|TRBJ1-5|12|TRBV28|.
TGTGCCAGCCTCCGTAGCAATCAGCCCCAGCATTTT
CASLRSNQPQHF
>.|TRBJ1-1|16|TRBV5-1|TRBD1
TGCGCCAGCAGCTCCCAGGGGGGCTCGAAGGGCACTGAAGCTTTCTTT
CASSSQGGSKGTEAFF
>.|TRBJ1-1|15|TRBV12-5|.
TGTGCTAGTGGTTTAGGACAGCTGATGAACACTGAAGCTTTCTTT
CASGLGQLMNTEAFF
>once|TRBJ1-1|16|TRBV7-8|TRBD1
TGTGCCAGCAGCTTCCACCGGGACAGGGGGAACACTGAAGCTTTCTTT
CASSFHRDRGNTEAFF
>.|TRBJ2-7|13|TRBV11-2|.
TGTGCCAGCAGCTTACGGGTAGACTACGAGCAGTACTTC
CASSLRVDYEQYF
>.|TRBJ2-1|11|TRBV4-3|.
TGCGCCAGCAGAGTTTCGGATGAGCAGTTCTTC
CASRVSDEQFF
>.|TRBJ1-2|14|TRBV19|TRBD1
TGTGCCAGTACCCTGTGGGACAGGGGGCCTGGCTACACCTTC
CASTLWDRGPGYTF
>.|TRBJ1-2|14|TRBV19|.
TGTGCCAGTAGTATCGGGGTGATTAACTATGGCTACACCTTC
CASSIGVINYGYTF
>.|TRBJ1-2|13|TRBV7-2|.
TGTGCCAGCAGCCTCCTTCCCTCCAGGAAGGGGGTTTTC
CASSLLPSRKGVF
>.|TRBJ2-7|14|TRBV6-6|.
TGTGCCAGCAGTTACAATCCGAGCTCCTACGAGCAGTACTTC
CASSYNPSSYEQYF